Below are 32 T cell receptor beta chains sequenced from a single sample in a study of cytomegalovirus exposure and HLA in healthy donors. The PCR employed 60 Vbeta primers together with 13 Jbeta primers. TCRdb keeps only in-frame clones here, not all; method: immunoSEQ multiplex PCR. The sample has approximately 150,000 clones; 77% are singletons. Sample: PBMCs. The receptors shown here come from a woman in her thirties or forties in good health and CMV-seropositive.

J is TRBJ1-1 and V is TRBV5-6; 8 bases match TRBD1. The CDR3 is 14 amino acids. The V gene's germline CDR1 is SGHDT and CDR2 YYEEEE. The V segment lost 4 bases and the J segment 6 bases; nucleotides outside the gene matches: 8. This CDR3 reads CASSITGGRSEAFF. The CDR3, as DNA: TGTGCCAGCAGCATTACAGGGGGTAGGTCTGAAGCTTTCTTT.

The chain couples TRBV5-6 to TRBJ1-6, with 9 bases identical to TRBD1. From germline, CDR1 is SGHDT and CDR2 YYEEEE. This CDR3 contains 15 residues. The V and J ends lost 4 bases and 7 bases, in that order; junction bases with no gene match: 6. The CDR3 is CASSNRDRENSPLHF. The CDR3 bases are TGTGCCAGCAGCAACCGGGACAGGGAAAATTCACCCCTCCACTTT.

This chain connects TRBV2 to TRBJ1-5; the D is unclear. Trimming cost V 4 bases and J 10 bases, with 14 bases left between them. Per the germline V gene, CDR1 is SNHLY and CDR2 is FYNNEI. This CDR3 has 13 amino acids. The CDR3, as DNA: TGTGCCAGCAGTGTCGAGGGCGCGAGACCCCAGCATTTT. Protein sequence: CASSVEGARPQHF.

CDR3 bases: TGCGCCAGCAGCTTAGGGGACAGCCTATACAATGAGCAGTTCTTC. Translating gives CASSLGDSLYNEQFF. The V gene is TRBV5-1, the J gene TRBJ2-1, with 7 bases lining up with TRBD1. Trimming at V came to 2 bases and at J to 4 bases, leaving 6 bases not matched to a gene. CDR3 size: 15 residues. Germline values: CDR1 SGHRS, CDR2 YFSETQ.

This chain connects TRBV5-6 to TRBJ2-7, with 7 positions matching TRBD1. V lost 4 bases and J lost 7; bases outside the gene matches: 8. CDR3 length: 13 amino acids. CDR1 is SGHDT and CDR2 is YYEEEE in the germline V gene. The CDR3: CASSLDRAREQYF. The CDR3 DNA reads TGTGCCAGCAGCCTCGACAGGGCAAGGGAGCAGTACTTC.

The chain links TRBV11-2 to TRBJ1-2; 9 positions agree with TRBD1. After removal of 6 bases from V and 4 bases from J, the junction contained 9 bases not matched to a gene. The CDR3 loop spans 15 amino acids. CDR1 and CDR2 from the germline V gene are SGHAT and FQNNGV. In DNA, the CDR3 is TGTGCCAGCAGAAAAACAGGGGGCGAGGGCTATGGCTACACCTTC. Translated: CASRKTGGEGYGYTF. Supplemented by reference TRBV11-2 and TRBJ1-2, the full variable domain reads EAGVAQSPRYKIIEKRQSVAFWCNPISGHATLYWYQQILGQGPKLLIQFQNNGVVDDSQLPKDRFSAERLKGVDSTLKIQPAKLEDSAVYLCASRKTGGEGYGYTFGSGTRLTVV.

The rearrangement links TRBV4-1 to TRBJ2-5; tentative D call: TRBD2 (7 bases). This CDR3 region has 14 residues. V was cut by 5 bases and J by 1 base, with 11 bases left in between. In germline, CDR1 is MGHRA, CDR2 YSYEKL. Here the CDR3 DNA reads TGCGCCAGCAGCAGGGGGGGGACCCAAGAGACCCAGTACTTC. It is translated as CASSRGGTQETQYF.

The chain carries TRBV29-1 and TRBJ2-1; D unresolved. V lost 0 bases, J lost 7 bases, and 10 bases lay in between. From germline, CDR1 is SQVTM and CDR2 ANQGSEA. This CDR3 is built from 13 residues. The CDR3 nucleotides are TGCAGCGTTGAAGATATAAAAATTAATGAGCAGTTCTTC. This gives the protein CSVEDIKINEQFF.

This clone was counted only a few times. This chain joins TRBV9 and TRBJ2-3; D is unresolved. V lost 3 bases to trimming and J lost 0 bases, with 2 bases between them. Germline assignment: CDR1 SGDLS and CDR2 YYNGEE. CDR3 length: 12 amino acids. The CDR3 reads CASSASTDTQYF. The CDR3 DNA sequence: TGTGCCAGCAGCGCTAGCACAGATACGCAGTATTTT. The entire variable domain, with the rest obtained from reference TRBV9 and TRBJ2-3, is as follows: DSGVTQTPKHLITATGQRVTLRCSPRSGDLSVYWYQQSLDQGLQFLIQYYNGEERAKGNILERFSAQQFPDLHSELNLSSLELGDSALYFCASSASTDTQYFGPGTRLTVL.

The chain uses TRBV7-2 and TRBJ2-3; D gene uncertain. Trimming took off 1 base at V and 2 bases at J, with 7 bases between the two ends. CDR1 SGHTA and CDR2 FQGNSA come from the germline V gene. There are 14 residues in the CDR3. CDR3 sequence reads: CASSLEAYTDTQYF. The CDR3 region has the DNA TGTGCCAGCAGCTTAGAAGCGTACACAGATACGCAGTATTTT.

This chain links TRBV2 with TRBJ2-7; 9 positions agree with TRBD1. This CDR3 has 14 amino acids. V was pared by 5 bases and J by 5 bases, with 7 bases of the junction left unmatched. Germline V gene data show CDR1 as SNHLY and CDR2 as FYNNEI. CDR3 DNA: TGTGCCAGCAGTTACAGGGGGCTCGTGGACGAGCAGTACTTC. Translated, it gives CASSYRGLVDEQYF.

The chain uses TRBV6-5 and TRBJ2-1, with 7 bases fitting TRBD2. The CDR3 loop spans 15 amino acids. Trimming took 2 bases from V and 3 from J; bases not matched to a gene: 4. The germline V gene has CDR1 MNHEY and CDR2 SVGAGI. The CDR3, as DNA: TGTGCCAGCAGTTACGGGCTAGCGGACTACAATGAGCAGTTCTTC. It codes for CASSYGLADYNEQFF.

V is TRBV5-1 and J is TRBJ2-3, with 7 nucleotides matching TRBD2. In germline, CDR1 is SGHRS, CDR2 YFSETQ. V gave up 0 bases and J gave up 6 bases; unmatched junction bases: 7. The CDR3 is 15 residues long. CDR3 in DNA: TGCGCCAGCAGCTTGGCCGGAGGGAGGGCGGATACGCAGTATTTT. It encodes CASSLAGGRADTQYF.

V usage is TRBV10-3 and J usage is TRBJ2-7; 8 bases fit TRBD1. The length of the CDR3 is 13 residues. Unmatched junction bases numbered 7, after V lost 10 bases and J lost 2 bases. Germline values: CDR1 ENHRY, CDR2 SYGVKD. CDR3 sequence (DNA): TGTGCCACCGGACAGGGAATCACCTACGAGCAGTACTTC. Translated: CATGQGITYEQYF.

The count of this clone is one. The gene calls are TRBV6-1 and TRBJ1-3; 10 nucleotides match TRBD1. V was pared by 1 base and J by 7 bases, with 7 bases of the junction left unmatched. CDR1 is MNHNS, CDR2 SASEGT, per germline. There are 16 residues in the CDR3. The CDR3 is CASSEGGLGQGNTIYF. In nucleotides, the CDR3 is TGTGCCAGCAGTGAAGGGGGCCTGGGACAGGGGAACACCATATATTTT.

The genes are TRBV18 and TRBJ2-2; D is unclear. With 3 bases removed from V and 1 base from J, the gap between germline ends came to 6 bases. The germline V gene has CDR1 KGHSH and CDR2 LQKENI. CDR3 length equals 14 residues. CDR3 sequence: CASSPLGNTGELFF. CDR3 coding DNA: TGTGCCAGCTCACCCCTCGGGAACACCGGGGAGCTGTTTTTT.

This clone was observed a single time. CDR3 loop: CASSVSSGLAPGELFF. The CDR3 DNA reads TGTGCCAGCAGCGTTTCCTCGGGACTAGCCCCCGGGGAGCTGTTTTTT. The chain carries TRBV9 and TRBJ2-2; 9 bases are a match to TRBD2. Germline-derived CDR1 and CDR2 are SGDLS and YYNGEE. V was clipped by 2 bases and J by 6 bases; unmatched bases: 8. This CDR3 has 16 residues.

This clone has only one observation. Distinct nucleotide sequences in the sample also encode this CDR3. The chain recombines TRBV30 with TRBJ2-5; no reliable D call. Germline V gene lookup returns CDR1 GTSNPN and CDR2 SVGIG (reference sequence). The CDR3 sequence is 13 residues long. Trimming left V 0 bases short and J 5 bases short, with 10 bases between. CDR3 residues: CAWSVGGRETQYF. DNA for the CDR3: TGTGCCTGGAGTGTAGGTGGCAGGGAGACCCAGTACTTC.

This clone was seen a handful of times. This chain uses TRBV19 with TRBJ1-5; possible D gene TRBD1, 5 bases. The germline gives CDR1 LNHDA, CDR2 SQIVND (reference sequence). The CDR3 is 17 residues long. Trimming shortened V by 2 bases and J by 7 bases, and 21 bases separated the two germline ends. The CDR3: CASSISGMEGRTQPQHF. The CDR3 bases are TGTGCCAGTAGTATATCCGGAATGGAGGGGCGGACACAGCCCCAGCATTTT.

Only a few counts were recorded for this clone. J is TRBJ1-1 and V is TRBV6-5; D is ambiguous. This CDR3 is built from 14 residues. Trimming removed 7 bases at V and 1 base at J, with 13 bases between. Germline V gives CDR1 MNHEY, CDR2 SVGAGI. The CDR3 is CASTPATGNTEAFF. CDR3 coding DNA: TGTGCCAGCACCCCCGCGACGGGGAACACTGAAGCTTTCTTT.

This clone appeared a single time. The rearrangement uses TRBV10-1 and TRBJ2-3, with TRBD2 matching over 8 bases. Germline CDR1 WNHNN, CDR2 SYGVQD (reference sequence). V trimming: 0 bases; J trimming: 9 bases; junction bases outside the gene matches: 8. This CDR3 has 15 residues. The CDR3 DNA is TGCGCCAGCAGTGAGTCGTACGGGGGGGCTGACACGCAGTATTTT. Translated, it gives CASSESYGGADTQYF.

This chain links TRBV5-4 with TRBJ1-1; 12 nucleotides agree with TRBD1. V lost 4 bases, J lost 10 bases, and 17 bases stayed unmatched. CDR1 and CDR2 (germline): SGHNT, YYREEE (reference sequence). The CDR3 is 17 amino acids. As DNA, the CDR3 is TGTGCCAGCAGCCTGGGACAGGGGGCCATGAACACTATCCGAGCTTTCTTT. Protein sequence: CASSLGQGAMNTIRAFF.

CDR3 loop: CASSETGWQETQYF. CDR3 nucleotides: TGTGCCAGCAGTGAGACAGGGTGGCAAGAGACCCAGTACTTC. The genes are TRBV2 and TRBJ2-5; 7 bases line up with TRBD1. Per germline, CDR1 SNHLY and CDR2 FYNNEI. Trimming cost V 3 bases and J 2 bases; bases outside gene matches: 3. This CDR3 is built from 14 residues. Combining the CDR3 with reference TRBV2 and TRBJ2-5 gives the whole variable domain EPEVTQTPSHQVTQMGQEVILRCVPISNHLYFYWYRQILGQKVEFLVSFYNNEISEKSEIFDDQFSVERPDGSNFTLKIRSTKLEDSAMYFCASSETGWQETQYFGPGTRLLVL.

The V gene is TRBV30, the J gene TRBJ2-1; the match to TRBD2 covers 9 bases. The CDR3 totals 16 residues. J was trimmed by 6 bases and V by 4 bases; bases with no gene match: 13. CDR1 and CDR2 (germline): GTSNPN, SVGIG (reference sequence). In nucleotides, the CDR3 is TGTGCCTGGAAACTAGCCAGCGGGGGGTCACTCAATGAGCAGTTCTTC. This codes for CAWKLASGGSLNEQFF.

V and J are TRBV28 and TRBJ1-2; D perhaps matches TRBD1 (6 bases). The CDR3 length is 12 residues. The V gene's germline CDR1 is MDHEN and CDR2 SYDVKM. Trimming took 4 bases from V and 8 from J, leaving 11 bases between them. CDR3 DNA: TGTGCCAGCAGTTCGACTACAGGGGGCTACACCTTC. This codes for CASSSTTGGYTF.

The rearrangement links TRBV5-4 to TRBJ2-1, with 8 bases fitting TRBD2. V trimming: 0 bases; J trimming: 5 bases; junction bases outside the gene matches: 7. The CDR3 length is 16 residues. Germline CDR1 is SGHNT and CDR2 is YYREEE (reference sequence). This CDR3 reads CASSLASGGANNEQFF. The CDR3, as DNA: TGTGCCAGCAGCTTGGCCAGCGGGGGAGCTAACAATGAGCAGTTCTTC.

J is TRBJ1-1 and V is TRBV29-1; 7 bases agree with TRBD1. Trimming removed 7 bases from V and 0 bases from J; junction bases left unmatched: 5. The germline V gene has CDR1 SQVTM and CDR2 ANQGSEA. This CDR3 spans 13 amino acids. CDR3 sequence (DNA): TGCAGCGCGACCGGGACAGTGAACACTGAAGCTTTCTTT. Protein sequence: CSATGTVNTEAFF. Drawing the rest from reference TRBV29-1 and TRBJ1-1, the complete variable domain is SAVISQKPSRDICQRGTSLTIQCQVDSQVTMMFWYRQQPGQSLTLIATANQGSEATYESGFVIDKFPISRPNLTFSTLTVSNMSPEDSSIYLCSATGTVNTEAFFGQGTRLTVV.

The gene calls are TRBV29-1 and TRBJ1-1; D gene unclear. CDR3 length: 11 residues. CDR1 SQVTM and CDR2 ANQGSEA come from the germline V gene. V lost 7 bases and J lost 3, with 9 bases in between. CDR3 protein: CSAQHHTEAFF. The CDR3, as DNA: TGCAGCGCTCAACACCACACTGAAGCTTTCTTT.

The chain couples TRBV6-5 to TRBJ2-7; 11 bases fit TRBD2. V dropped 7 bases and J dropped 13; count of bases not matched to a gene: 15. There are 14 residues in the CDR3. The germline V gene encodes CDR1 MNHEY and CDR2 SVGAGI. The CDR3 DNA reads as TGTGCCAGCATCTCACTAGCGGGGGCTTCGAAAGAATACTTC. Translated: CASISLAGASKEYF.

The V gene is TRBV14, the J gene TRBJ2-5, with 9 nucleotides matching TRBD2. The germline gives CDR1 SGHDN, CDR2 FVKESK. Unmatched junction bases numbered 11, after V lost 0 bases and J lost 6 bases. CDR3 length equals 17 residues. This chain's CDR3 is CASSQDGAGGLMKTQYF. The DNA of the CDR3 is TGTGCCAGCAGCCAAGATGGGGCGGGGGGGCTTATGAAGACCCAGTACTTC.

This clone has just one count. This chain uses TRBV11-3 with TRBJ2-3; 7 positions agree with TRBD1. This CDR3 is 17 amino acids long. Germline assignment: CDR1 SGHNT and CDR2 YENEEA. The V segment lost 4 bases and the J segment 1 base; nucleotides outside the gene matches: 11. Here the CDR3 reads CASSSSFGTEGTDTQYF. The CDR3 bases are TGTGCCAGCAGCTCGTCTTTTGGGACAGAGGGCACAGATACGCAGTATTTT.

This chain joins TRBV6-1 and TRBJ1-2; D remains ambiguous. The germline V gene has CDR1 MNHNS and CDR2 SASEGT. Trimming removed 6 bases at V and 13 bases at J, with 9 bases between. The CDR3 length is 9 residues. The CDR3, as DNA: TGTGCCAGCAGCCCTCCCGGCACCTTC. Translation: CASSPPGTF.